The source of this T cell receptor beta chain is a study of blood T cells in healthy people across ages. CDR3 length: 14 amino acids. From germline, CDR1 is ENHRY and CDR2 SYGVKD. V was clipped by 6 bases and J by 5 bases; unmatched bases: 7. Alongside a J-beta primer mix, a sample-barcoded 5' primer served in a second PCR lasting roughly 6 to 11 cycles. TCRdb re-called the 5' RACE reads with MiXCR, one entry per CDR3 protein. The data show some 1.1 million distinct CDR3 sequences, with around two fifths seen just once and 10% to 15% held by the top ten. This chain links TRBV10-3 with TRBJ1-1; TRBD1 aligns across 9 bases. Sequenced input: blood. The sequence was collected from a man aged 18 to 29 in good health. The CDR3 DNA follows: TGTGCCATCAGCCCCCGACAGGGGGAGACTGAAGCTTTCTTT. Translation gives CAISPRQGETEAFF.